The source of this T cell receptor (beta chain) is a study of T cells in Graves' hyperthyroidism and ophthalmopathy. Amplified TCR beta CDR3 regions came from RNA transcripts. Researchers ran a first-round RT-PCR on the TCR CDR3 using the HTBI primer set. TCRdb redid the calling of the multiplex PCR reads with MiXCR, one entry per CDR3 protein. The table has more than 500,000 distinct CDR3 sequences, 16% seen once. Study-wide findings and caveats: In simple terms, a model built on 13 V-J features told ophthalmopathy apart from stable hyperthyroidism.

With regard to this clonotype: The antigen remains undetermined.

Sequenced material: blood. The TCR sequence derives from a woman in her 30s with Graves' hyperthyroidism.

CDR3 residues: CSASGAGIAKNIQYF. CDR3 bases: TGCAGTGCTAGCGGCGCGGGGATAGCCAAAAACATTCAGTACTTC. The chain is built from TRBV20-1 and TRBJ2-4, with D tentatively TRBD2 (6 bases). The CDR3 totals 15 residues. The germline V gene encodes CDR1 DFQATT and CDR2 SNEGSKA (reference sequence). Trimming removed 3 bases from V and 0 bases from J, with 12 bases in between.